The sequence of this T cell receptor (beta chain) was determined in a study of T cells in Graves' hyperthyroidism and ophthalmopathy. Template material for amplifying TCR beta CDR3 regions consisted of RNA transcripts. The primer set for the first-round RT-PCR of the TCR CDR3 was HTBI. TCRdb re-called the multiplex PCR reads with MiXCR, one entry per CDR3 protein. The table lists fewer than 650,000 distinct CDR3 sequences, about 14% of them singletons. Trimming removed 4 bases from V and 4 bases from J, with 15 bases in between. The germline gives CDR1 ENHRY, CDR2 SYGVKD. The CDR3 sequence is 15 residues long.

This chain joins TRBV10-3 and TRBJ2-3; possible D gene TRBD2, 6 bases. The receptor was derived from a woman aged 40-49 years with Graves' hyperthyroidism. The sequencing sample was made of blood. As DNA, the CDR3 is TGTGCCATCAGTGTGGGGGGAGGCGCCGCAGATACGCAGTATTTT. Translated: CAISVGGGAADTQYF.